This T cell receptor (beta chain) originates from a study of T cells in Graves' hyperthyroidism and ophthalmopathy. Hyperthyroidism in the patients, aged 18 to 65, was newly diagnosed and under 2 months in duration. Using around 10 ml of fresh peripheral blood, PBMCs were prepared. CDR1 SGHRS and CDR2 YFSETQ come from the germline V gene. The CDR3 is 16 residues long. After removal of 5 bases from V and 4 bases from J, the junction contained 7 bases not matched to a gene. Study outcomes and limitations: In the blood, most expanded thyroid clonotypes above 0.001 appeared as well.

Turning to this clonotype: Its antigen is still unknown.

Amplification of TCR beta CDR3 regions was performed using RNA transcripts as template. The HTBI primer set drove a first-round RT-PCR of the TCR CDR3. TCRdb recomputed calls from the multiplex PCR reads with MiXCR, one row per CDR3 protein. The repertoire includes more than 450,000 distinct CDR3 sequences, about 15% of them detected once, and approximately 15% sits in the top ten. The genes are TRBV5-1 and TRBJ2-2; 11 bases agree with TRBD2. Material: blood. The sequence was obtained from a woman aged 40 to 50 with Graves' hyperthyroidism. CDR3 sequence (DNA): TGCGCCAGCAGACCCGGGACTAGCGGTACCACCGGGGAGCTGTTTTTT. Protein product: CASRPGTSGTTGELFF.